This TCR beta chain derives from a study of shared clonotypes between healthy human individuals. On the study more broadly: Plates per donor: three CD4 naive, three CD4 memory, two CD8 naive, one CD8 memory. General observations from the study: Sampling was confined to blood; repertoires within tissues likely differ.

The CDR3 loop spans 15 amino acids. Trimming cost V 4 bases and J 3 bases; bases outside gene matches: 4. In regard to this clone: Its target is not known.

Sequencing used immunoSEQ multiplex PCR; TCRdb keeps in-frame clones, though not all of them. This table holds about 2.5 million clones, around 90% found once. This sequence joins TRBV23-1 and TRBJ1-5; 9 bases line up with TRBD1. TRBV23-1 is known as an ORF, though its function is uncertain. The receptor was derived from a man younger than 30 in good health. Some clones in this sample may be carry-over from other donors' samples. Sequencing input: naive CD4+ T cells from PBMCs. Subset defined: CD45RA+ positively selected. As DNA, the CDR3 is TGCGCCAGCAGTCCCCGGGACAGGGACAATCAGCCCCAGCATTTT. Translated, it gives CASSPRDRDNQPQHF.